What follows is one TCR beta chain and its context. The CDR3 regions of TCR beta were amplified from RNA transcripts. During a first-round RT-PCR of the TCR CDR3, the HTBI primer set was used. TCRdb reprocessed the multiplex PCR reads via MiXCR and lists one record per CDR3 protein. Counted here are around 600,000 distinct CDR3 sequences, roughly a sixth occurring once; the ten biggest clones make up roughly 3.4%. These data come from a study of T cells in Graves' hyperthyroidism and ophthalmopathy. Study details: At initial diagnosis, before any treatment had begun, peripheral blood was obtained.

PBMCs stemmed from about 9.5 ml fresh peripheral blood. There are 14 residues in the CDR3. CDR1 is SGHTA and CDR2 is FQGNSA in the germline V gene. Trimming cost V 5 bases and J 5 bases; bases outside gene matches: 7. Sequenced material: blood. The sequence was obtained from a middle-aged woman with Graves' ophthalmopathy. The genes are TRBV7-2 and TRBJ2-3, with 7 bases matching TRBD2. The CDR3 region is CASSLRLAEDTQYF. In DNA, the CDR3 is TGTGCCAGCAGCCTGCGACTAGCCGAAGATACGCAGTATTTT.